Listed here is a single T cell receptor beta chain. Its antigen is not known. The data stem from a study of shared clonotypes between healthy human individuals. Whole-study results and caveats: Generation probabilities of non-shared clonotypes were lower (relative to those shared by all four donors). Limitation of the genetic and exposure-history diversity represented came from the few donors.

CDR1 is MDHEN, CDR2 SYDVKM, per germline. There are 13 residues in the CDR3. V lost 8 bases to trimming and J lost 10 bases, with 18 bases between them. Clones were sequenced by immunoSEQ multiplex PCR, and TCRdb holds only the in-frame ones, with some missing. The sample has 600,000 to 700,000 clones, approximately 73% seen once; the top ten hold roughly 1.9%. The sequenced material came from memory CD4+ T cells sorted from blood. Documented subset: CD45RA-negative fraction. The receptor's source is a woman aged 25-40 years in good health. The genes are TRBV28 and TRBJ2-1; D is undetermined. The CDR3 bases are TGTGCCAGCTTTAACATCGCTCACGCCGAGCAGTTCTTC. Protein product: CASFNIAHAEQFF.